The 9 T cell receptor beta chains given below trace back to one sample, sequenced in a study of blood T cell repertoires in COVID-19. Profiled with immunoSEQ multiplex PCR; TCRdb holds only in-frame clones, not every one. The sample has over 250,000 clones; around nine tenths are singletons. Sequencing used PBMCs or T cells enriched from blood (not recorded which). Every receptor here comes from a woman between 18 and 30 years old who had recovered from COVID-19.

This chain joins TRBV10-3 and TRBJ1-1, with 8 nucleotides matching TRBD1. V lost 4 bases to trimming and J lost 3 bases; unmatched junction nucleotides: 4. CDR1 and CDR2 (germline): ENHRY, SYGVKD. CDR3 length equals 14 residues. CDR3 residues: CAISAKQGDTEAFF. CDR3 in DNA: TGTGCCATCAGTGCAAAACAGGGGGACACTGAAGCTTTCTTT.

This chain uses TRBV5-1 with TRBJ2-3; 8 nucleotides line up with TRBD1. The CDR3 runs to 16 residues. J was trimmed by 5 bases and V by 3 bases; bases with no gene match: 11. CDR1 is SGHRS and CDR2 is YFSETQ in the germline V gene. The CDR3 DNA is TGCGCCAGCAGCTCCATGACAGGGGAACATGGAGATACGCAGTATTTT. Encoded protein: CASSSMTGEHGDTQYF. Drawing the rest from reference TRBV5-1 and TRBJ2-3, the complete variable domain is KAGVTQTPRYLIKTRGQQVTLSCSPISGHRSVSWYQQTPGQGLQFLFEYFSETQRNKGNFPGRFSGRQFSNSRSEMNVSTLELGDSALYLCASSSMTGEHGDTQYFGPGTRLTVL.

This sequence joins TRBV28 and TRBJ2-7, with TRBD2 matching over 11 bases. V dropped 6 bases and J dropped 4; count of bases not matched to a gene: 2. This CDR3 has 13 residues. CDR1 is MDHEN, CDR2 SYDVKM, per germline. The CDR3 DNA reads as TGTGCCAGCAGACTAGCGGGGGAATACGAGCAGTACTTC. Its protein is CASRLAGEYEQYF. Filled out from reference TRBV28 and TRBJ2-7, the complete variable domain reads DVKVTQSSRYLVKRTGEKVFLECVQDMDHENMFWYRQDPGLGLRLIYFSYDVKMKEKGDIPEGYSVSREKKERFSLILESASTNQTSMYLCASRLAGEYEQYFGPGTRLTVT.

This chain uses TRBV3-1 (or the pseudogene TRBV3-2) with TRBJ1-3; weak D call: TRBD1 (6 bases). The CDR3 has 13 amino acids. Per germline, CDR1 LGHDT and CDR2 YNNKEL (reference sequence). Trimming left V 1 base short and J 9 bases short, with 10 bases between. In DNA form, the CDR3 reads TGTGCCAGCAGCCAAGCTGGGGGCCCCACCATATATTTT. Protein sequence: CASSQAGGPTIYF.

The chain is built from TRBV19 and TRBJ2-7; 7 positions agree with TRBD2. Trimming cost V 5 bases and J 6 bases; bases outside gene matches: 10. This CDR3 is built from 14 residues. CDR1 LNHDA and CDR2 SQIVND come from the germline V gene (reference sequence). DNA of the CDR3: TGTGCCAGTAGTCCCGAGACTAGCCGGGTCGAGCAGTACTTC. It specifies CASSPETSRVEQYF.

The CDR3 is CASSPSILAEQYF. In nucleotides, the CDR3 is TGTGCCAGCAGCCCTTCCATCTTGGCCGAGCAGTACTTC. The chain recombines TRBV11-3 with TRBJ2-7; D gene ambiguous. Germline CDR1 is SGHNT and CDR2 is YENEEA. Between the trimmed V and J ends, which lost 5 bases and 6 bases, there was a span of 14 bases. The CDR3 consists of 13 residues.

The rearrangement uses TRBV12-3 or TRBV12-4 and TRBJ2-7; D is unclear. The CDR3 is 11 amino acids. Trimming removed 6 bases at V and 6 bases at J, with 9 bases between. The DNA for the CDR3 is TGTGCCAGCAGCCTCAGAGGCGAGCAGTACTTC. Encoded protein: CASSLRGEQYF.

The chain joins TRBV6-1 to TRBJ2-7, with 10 bases identical to TRBD2. The germline V gene has CDR1 MNHNS and CDR2 SASEGT. The V gene end was trimmed by 4 bases and the J gene end by 0 bases; junction bases not matched to a gene: 9. The CDR3 is made up of 17 amino acids. In DNA form, the CDR3 reads TGTGCCAGCAGTGGGACTAGCGGCAAATCGAGCTCCTACGAGCAGTACTTC. Amino acid sequence: CASSGTSGKSSSYEQYF.

The V call is TRBV9, the J call TRBJ2-1, with D unresolved. This CDR3 region has 18 residues. The germline V and J ends were trimmed by 0 bases and 6 bases, with 22 bases remaining between them. The germline V gene encodes CDR1 SGDLS and CDR2 YYNGEE. The CDR3 DNA sequence: TGTGCCAGCAGCGTAGAAAGTCGTGAGGCGTTTTACTTCAATGAGCAGTTCTTC. It codes for CASSVESREAFYFNEQFF.